The next 6 T cell receptor beta chains were all read from a single sample in a study of blood T cell repertoires in COVID-19. TCRdb's table, derived via immunoSEQ multiplex PCR, lists solely in-frame clones and lacks some. Seen here are 200,000 or so clones, roughly nine tenths observed once, and the top ten hold roughly 0.78%. Sequenced material: peripheral blood. Receptors were obtained from a woman between 65 and 79 years old with acute or convalescent COVID-19.

The chain joins TRBV7-8 to TRBJ1-5; 9 nucleotides match TRBD1. J was trimmed by 4 bases and V by 0 bases; bases with no gene match: 13. This CDR3 contains 19 residues. Germline CDR1 and CDR2: SGHVS and FQNEAQ. The CDR3 DNA sequence: TGTGCCAGCAGCTTAGCACGACCCGGGACAGGGATAGGTAATCAGCCCCAGCATTTT. Translating it yields CASSLARPGTGIGNQPQHF.

This chain connects TRBV3-1 (or the pseudogene TRBV3-2) to TRBJ2-7; tentative D call: TRBD2 (6 bases). Germline V lookup: CDR1 LGHDT, CDR2 YNNKEL (reference sequence). V was shortened by 1 base and J by 4 bases, with 14 bases between the two germline ends. The CDR3 has 15 amino acids. The CDR3 DNA reads TGTGCCAGCAGCCAAGTTGGCGGGGCGCCATACGAGCAGTACTTC. Translation: CASSQVGGAPYEQYF.

This chain links TRBV6-2 or TRBV6-3 with TRBJ2-3, with TRBD2 matching 10 bases. Germline CDR1 MNHEY, CDR2 SVGEGT. The length of the CDR3 is 18 residues. V lost 2 bases to trimming and J lost 5 bases; unmatched junction nucleotides: 13. This chain's CDR3 is CASSYRGSSGRAVDTQYF. DNA of the CDR3: TGTGCCAGCAGTTACAGGGGATCGAGCGGGAGGGCCGTAGATACGCAGTATTTT.

A word on this clone: Other DNA sequences in the same sample also yield this CDR3. The DNA of the CDR3 is TGTGCCAGCAGCTTAGGGCAGGGTTATGGCTACACCTTC. It yields the protein CASSLGQGYGYTF. The chain has TRBV11-2 and TRBJ1-2; a weak D match, TRBD1 (5 bases). The germline V and J ends were trimmed by 1 base and 5 bases, with 8 bases remaining between them. Per germline, CDR1 SGHAT and CDR2 FQNNGV. The CDR3 contains 13 residues.

The chain is built from TRBV7-2 and TRBJ1-5; D is perhaps TRBD1 (5 bases). Trimming removed 3 bases at V and 4 bases at J, with 10 bases between. This CDR3 contains 14 residues. Per the germline V gene, CDR1 is SGHTA and CDR2 is FQGNSA. In DNA form, the CDR3 reads TGTGCCAGCAGCTTGACGGGGGATAATCAGCCCCAGCATTTT. This gives the protein CASSLTGDNQPQHF.

The rearrangement links TRBV12-3 or TRBV12-4 to TRBJ1-2, with 8 nucleotides matching TRBD1. The CDR3 covers 13 residues. J lost 8 bases, V lost 5 bases, and 7 bases had no gene match. This chain's CDR3 is CASSPRTGHGYTF. The CDR3, as DNA: TGTGCCAGCAGTCCGAGGACAGGGCACGGCTACACCTTC.